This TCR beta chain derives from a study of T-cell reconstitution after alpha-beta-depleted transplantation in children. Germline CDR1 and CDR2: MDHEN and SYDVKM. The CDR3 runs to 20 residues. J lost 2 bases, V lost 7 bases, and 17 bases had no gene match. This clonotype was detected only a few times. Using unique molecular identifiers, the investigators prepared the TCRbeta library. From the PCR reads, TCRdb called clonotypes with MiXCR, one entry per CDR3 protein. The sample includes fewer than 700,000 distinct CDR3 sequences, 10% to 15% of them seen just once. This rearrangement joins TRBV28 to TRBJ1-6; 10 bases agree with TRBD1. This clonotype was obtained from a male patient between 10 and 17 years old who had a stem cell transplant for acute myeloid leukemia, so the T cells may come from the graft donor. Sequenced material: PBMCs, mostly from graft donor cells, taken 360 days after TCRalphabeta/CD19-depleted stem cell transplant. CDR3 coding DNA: TGTGCCAGCAACGACCCCGGACAGGGGGTTGGCGGGACCTATAATTCACCCCTCCACTTT. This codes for CASNDPGQGVGGTYNSPLHF.